This T cell receptor beta chain is drawn from a study of beta chain features in type 1 diabetes (dated by TCRdb to the late 2010s). Notes on the research overall: No differences in mean age, gender distribution, total cell number or subset yield were found between patients and healthy donors. The study compared the TCRB repertoires of sorted circulating CD4+ T cell subsets in recently diagnosed type 1 diabetes patients with those in matched healthy donors. Naive and central memory subsets were obtained from all 30 or so donors, but regulatory and stem cell-like memory subsets were isolated from only 8 patients and roughly 8 healthy donors. A total of some 100,000,000 sorted cells were examined across all samples, and the number of cells per subset was strongly correlated with RNA yield.

V sheds 3 bases and J sheds 4 bases, leaving 16 bases between their ends. CDR1 and CDR2, per the germline V gene (reference sequence), are SGHNT and YYREEE. The CDR3, cysteine through phenylalanine, is 15 amino acids long. The kept DNA is CDR3 alone, 45 bases in frame from the first base. From each donor, a single peripheral blood sample of around 0.12 L on average was drawn into heparinised tubes. A BD FACSAria II was used to sort naive, central memory, regulatory and stem cell-like memory CD4+ T cells with a panel that included CD45RO, CCR7, CD25, CD127, CD95 and CD27. Every sorted population had a purity above 95%. PBMCs were isolated immediately by Lymphoprep density gradient centrifugation and stained directly without culture. So that batch effects would be minimized, each experiment stained and sorted samples in pairs, pairing one healthy donor with one patient. Worth noting for this clone: What this receptor recognizes is not known. No base-level quality is on record; no much larger clone is a single base apart.

The entire amount of isolated RNA was reverse transcribed using the High Capacity cDNA Reverse Transcription Kit, so the sequenced TCRB transcripts were expressed ones. Deep immunoSEQ sequencing was applied to naive, central memory and regulatory T cell samples, giving an average of about 3.7 million total reads per sample. After sorted cells were lysed in RLT buffer, RNA was extracted with DNase-treated RNeasy Micro or Mini kits, with the choice depending on cell number. Each cell subset was processed on its own to prevent cross-contamination, while patient and healthy donor samples were processed together. TCRB sequences were amplified from cDNA with the immunoSEQ multiplex PCR, producing 87-bp fragments spanning the CDR3 region. Sequencing of the amplicons was performed on the Illumina HiSeq platform. Per the original workflow: PCR bias was computationally corrected using synthetic template baselines, reads within Hamming distance 2 were collapsed, and singletons that could not be merged were discarded. Reads were aligned against IMGT so that V, D and J genes, CDR3 length and insertions or deletions at six rearrangement sites could be assigned. Within each subset, clonotype counts were normalized to sorted cell number, after which true diversity and Gini coefficients were computed with the tcR R package. The overlap coefficient, calculated on TCRB nucleotide sequences, was used to measure repertoire sharing. Out-of-frame TCRB sequences from naive cells were analyzed as a proxy for the pre-selection repertoire. In its TCRdb copy, this immuneACCESS table keeps in-frame sequences only and misses some clones. Where compared with another copy, unresolved V genes explain less than half of these, and the others have no known cause. Clone size and the V and J calls come from that table; the DNA yielded D and trimming. Here the sample has hundreds of thousands of clones; 15% to 20% occur a single time. About 0.025% of the sample lies in the top ten.

Here is what the overall study found, with its caveats: A moderate but significant shortening of TCRB CDR3 length was observed in type 1 diabetes patients in all four CD4+ subsets. Because cDNA rather than genomic DNA was sequenced, highly expressing activated cells could have been over-represented, although no difference in activation and CD3 levels was found between groups. PCR might favor shorter templates, but patient and control samples were amplified and corrected together, so any skew would affect both groups equally. Only small numbers of individuals were included in the HLA sub-analyses, which left unresolved whether HLA type had any influence on TCRB rearrangement. Naive, central memory and regulatory TCRB repertoires appeared more similar among patients than among healthy donors. Patients with type 1 diabetes made fewer insertions and deleted more nucleotides at VDJ recombination sites, implying thymic rearrangement abnormalities.

The sequenced material came from naive CD4+ T cells from blood. The meaning of the sample's cell subset or site label: true naive CD4+ T cells. The source of this sequence is a woman between 18 and 30 years old in good health. Recombination joined TRBV5-4 with TRBJ1-1; the D region possibly corresponds to TRBD1 (5 bases align). The bases are TGTGCCAGCAGCTCCACGGGGAGGACAAGCACTGAAGCTTTCTTT. Its protein reads: CASSSTGRTSTEAFF. Supplemented by the reference TRBV5-4 and TRBJ1-1 proteins around the CDR3, the complete variable domain is ETGVTQSPTHLIKTRGQQVTLRCSSQSGHNTVSWYQQALGQGPQFIFQYYREEENGRGNFPPRFSGLQFPNYSSELNVNALELDDSALYLCASSSTGRTSTEAFFGQGTRLTVV.